This entry features one TCR beta chain sequence. Antigen specificity is unknown. This sample includes further DNA sequences coding for the same CDR3. The CDR3 is 16 residues long. Looked up from germline, CDR1 is MDHEN and CDR2 is SYDVKM. Germline trimming cut 5 bases from V and 6 bases from J; bases unmatched to any gene: 9. The data were obtained in a study of cytomegalovirus exposure and HLA in healthy donors. Study observations and caveats: Associated with HLA alleles at 0.05 false discovery rate in a later analysis were approximately 17,000 TCR beta sequences.

The PCR made use of 60 Vbeta and 13 Jbeta primers. Only in-frame clones appear in the TCRdb table, and some are missing; sequencing was by immunoSEQ multiplex PCR. The sample includes about 94,000 clones, about 76% of them seen just once. The source material was PBMCs. The clonotype comes from a man in his forties or fifties in good health and CMV-seropositive. The V and J genes are TRBV28 and TRBJ2-3, with 12 bases aligning to TRBD2. The CDR3 DNA reads as TGTGCCAGCAGTAGTCCTCTAGCGGGAGGGCCGGATACGCAGTATTTT. This encodes CASSSPLAGGPDTQYF.